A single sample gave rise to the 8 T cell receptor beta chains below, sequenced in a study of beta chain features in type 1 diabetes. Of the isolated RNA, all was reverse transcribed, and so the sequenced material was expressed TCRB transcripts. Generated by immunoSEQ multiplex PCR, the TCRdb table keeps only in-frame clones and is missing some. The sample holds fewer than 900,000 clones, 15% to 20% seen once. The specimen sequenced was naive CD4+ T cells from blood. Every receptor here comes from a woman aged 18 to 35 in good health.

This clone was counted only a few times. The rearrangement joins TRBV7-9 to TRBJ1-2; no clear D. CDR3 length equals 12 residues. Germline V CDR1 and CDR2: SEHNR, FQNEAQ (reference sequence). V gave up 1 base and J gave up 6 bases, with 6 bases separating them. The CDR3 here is CASSLVADGYTF. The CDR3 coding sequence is TGTGCCAGCAGCTTAGTAGCGGATGGCTACACCTTC.

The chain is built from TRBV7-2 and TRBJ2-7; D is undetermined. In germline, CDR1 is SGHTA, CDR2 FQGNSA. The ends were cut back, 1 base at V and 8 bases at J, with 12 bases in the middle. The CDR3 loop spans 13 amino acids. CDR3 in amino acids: CASSLGGTKQQYF. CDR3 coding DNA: TGTGCCAGCAGCTTAGGCGGCACAAAACAGCAGTACTTC.

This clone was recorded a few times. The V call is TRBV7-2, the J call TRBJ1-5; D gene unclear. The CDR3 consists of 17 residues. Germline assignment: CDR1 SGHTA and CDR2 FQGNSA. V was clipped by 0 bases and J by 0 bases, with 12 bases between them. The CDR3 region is CASSLAGPGNSNQPQHF. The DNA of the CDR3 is TGTGCCAGCAGCTTAGCGGGTCCGGGAAATAGCAATCAGCCCCAGCATTTT.

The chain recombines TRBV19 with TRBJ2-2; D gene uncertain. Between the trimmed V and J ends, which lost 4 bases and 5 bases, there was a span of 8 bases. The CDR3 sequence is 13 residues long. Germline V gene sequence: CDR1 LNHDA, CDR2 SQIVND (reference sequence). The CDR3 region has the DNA TGTGCCAGTAGTAGGGGTTATACCGGGGAGCTGTTTTTT. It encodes CASSRGYTGELFF.

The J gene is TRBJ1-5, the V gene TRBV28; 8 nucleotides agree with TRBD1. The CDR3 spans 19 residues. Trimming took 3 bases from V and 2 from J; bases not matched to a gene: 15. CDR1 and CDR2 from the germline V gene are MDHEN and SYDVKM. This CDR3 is CASSFPGQGAPFGNQPQHF. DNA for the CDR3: TGTGCCAGCAGTTTCCCCGGGCAGGGGGCGCCGTTTGGCAATCAGCCCCAGCATTTT.

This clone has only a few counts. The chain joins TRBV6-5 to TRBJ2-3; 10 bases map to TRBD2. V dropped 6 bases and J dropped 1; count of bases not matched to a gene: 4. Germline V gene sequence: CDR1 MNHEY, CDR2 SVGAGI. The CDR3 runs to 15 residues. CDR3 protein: CASSPGLAGTDTQYF. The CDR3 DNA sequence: TGTGCCAGCAGCCCCGGACTAGCGGGCACAGATACGCAGTATTTT.

The CDR3 reads CATSRDAGVEQYF. CDR3 in DNA: TGTGCCACCAGCAGAGATGCAGGGGTCGAGCAGTACTTC. The chain is built from TRBV15 and TRBJ2-7, with D maybe TRBD1 (6 bases). CDR3 size: 13 residues. Trimming pared 0 bases from V and 6 bases from J, leaving 9 bases between. Germline lookup yields CDR1 LNHNV and CDR2 YYDKDF (reference sequence).

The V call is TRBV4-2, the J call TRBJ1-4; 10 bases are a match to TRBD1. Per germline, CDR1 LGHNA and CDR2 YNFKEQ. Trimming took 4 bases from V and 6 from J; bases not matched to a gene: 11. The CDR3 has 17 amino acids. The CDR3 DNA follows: TGTGCCAGCAGCCGACAAGAGGCCGGGACAGGGGATGAAAAACTGTTTTTT. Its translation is CASSRQEAGTGDEKLFF.